The entry below gives a single T cell receptor beta chain sequence along with its context. Its recognized antigen is unknown. Per-base qualities were not stored, and no clone one base away is much larger. This entry is derived from a study of T cell responses to AZD1222 COVID-19 vaccine (TCRdb year 2021). Background on the whole study: Because spike-specific TCR depth and breadth did not differ between the two schedules, AZD1222 recipients who got a second dose at roughly 4 weeks were pooled with those who got a second dose at roughly 12 weeks. Trial participants were enrolled into age subgroups of 18-55, 56-69 and 70-plus years, which contained approximately 150, 28 and 58 TCR-sequenced participants, respectively. TCR sequencing was performed for some 250 trial participants, of whom about 200 were given two doses of AZD1222 and 26 were given two doses of MenACWY control vaccine. Study-wide findings and limitations: The whole spike protein was spanned by vaccine-associated CD4 TCRs, and dominant responses were seen in regions 160-218 and 743-854. In the small 56-69-year group, the increase in depth fell short of significance, most likely because of low power. Conclusions about previously exposed vaccinees are limited because only six or seven AZD1222 recipients were SARS-CoV-2 seropositive at baseline. Nearly half of unique spike-specific TCRs reportedly recognized epitopes outside regions mutated in the B.1.351 and B.1.1.7 variants. Most participants were white British and females outnumbered males, and the authors suggested that clonal diversity may have been underestimated. After two AZD1222 doses, both the breadth and the depth of spike-specific TCRs were significantly higher than at day 0 and than in MenACWY recipients. Because no day 14 peak-response samples were available, the repertoires could be characterized only after the peak T cell response.

V gives up 4 bases and J gives up 5 bases, and the segment between their germline ends measures 13 bases. CDR1 SGHKS and CDR2 YYEKEE are derived from the germline V gene (reference sequence). The CDR3 goes from the cysteine to the phenylalanine over 13 residues. The CDR3 DNA has 39 bases and is translated from base 1. The time point label here, explained by the study, means: baseline before first vaccination. Samples from vaccinated people were obtained from the UK trials COV001 and COV002, which included a single-blind randomized controlled phase 2/3 trial of AZD1222 (ChAdOx1 nCoV-19) in healthy adults. For TCRbeta chain sequencing, PBMC samples were collected from trial participants at day 0 and at day 28 after the second dose. The CDR3 regions of human TCRbeta chains were analyzed by immunosequencing. Regarding the original processing steps: Repertoire TCRs were checked for matches against a reference library of SARS-CoV-2-specific TCRs that had been generated using the MIRA antigen-specificity platform. Breadth meant the fraction of unique TCRs that were SARS-CoV-2-associated, whereas depth meant the fraction of total T cells that were SARS-CoV-2-associated. Using the MIRA data, each spike-specific TCR was assigned both to the spike region to which the TCR was reactive and to a CD4 or CD8 class. Log10-transformed breadth and depth values were compared by one-way ANOVA with Sidak's multiple comparisons tests. What TCRdb holds here is the immuneACCESS table cut down to in-frame rearrangements. Part of the clones is not present; checked against another copy, under half of the missing clones reflect an unresolved V gene, and the others are unexplained. V, J and clone size derive from that table, while D and trimming were established from the DNA sequence. The sample yields about 140,000 clones; roughly 91% were counted once. The ten biggest clones cover around 4.7% of the sample.

Sequencing used peripheral blood, obtained on day 0 of AZD1222 vaccination. The rearranged chain carries TRBV5-5 and TRBJ2-7; the D gene is perhaps TRBD2, from 5 matching bases. This receptor was obtained from an adult in good health. CDR3 protein: CASSATSIDEQYF. The nucleotides read TGTGCCAGCAGCGCCACTAGTATCGACGAGCAGTACTTC.